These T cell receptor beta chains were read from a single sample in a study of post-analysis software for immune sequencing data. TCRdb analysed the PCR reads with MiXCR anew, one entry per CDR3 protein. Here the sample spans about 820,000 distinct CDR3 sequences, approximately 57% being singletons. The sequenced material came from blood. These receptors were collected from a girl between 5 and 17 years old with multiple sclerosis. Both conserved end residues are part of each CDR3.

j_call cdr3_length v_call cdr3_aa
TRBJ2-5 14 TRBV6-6 CATGTSGSGETQYF
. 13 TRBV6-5 CASRYLTGNEQYF
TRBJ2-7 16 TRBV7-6 CASSLLFGRGKYEQYF
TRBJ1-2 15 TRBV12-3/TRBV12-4 CASSPPGQGFFGYTF
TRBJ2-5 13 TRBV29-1 CGVEAEWRETQYF
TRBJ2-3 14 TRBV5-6 CASSLVLFSDTQYF
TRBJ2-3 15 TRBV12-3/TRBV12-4 CASSFERPSTDTQYF
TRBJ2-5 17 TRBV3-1 CASSQIGLAGDQETQYF
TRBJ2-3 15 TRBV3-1 CASSQVSASTDTQYF
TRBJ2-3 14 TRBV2 CASSGKLAPGTQYF
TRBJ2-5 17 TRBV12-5 CASRVGGRGLLSETQYF
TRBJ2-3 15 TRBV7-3 CASSLVGDRTDTQYF
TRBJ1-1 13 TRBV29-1 CSVERQFNTEAFF
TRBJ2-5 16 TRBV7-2 CASSLRGVRGRETQYF
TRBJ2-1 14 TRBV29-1 CSAGAGVSYNEQFF
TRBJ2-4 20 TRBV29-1 CSVEWGGLAPRLKAKNIQYF
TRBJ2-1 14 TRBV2 CASSSDRARDEQFF
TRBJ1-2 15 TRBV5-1 CASSLGQRLDYGYTF
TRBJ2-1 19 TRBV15 CATSSTLKFDRDRYNEQFF
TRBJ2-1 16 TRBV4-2 CASSQDEAGGPNEQFF
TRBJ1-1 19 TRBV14 CASSQGRRDRGHRGTEAFF
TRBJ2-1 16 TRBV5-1 CASKEGAGGRDNEQFF
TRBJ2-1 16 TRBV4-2 CASSQSGLAPYNEQFF
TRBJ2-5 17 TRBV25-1 CASSESRASGIQETQYF
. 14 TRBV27 CASSPSGSINEQYF
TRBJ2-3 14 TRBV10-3 CAIRDSKSTDTQYF
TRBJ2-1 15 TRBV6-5 CASREQGRARNEQFF
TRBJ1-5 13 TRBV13 CASSPRINQPQHF
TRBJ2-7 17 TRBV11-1 CASSLGRDLRRYYEQYF
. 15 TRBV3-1 CASSQVLRDIYEQYF
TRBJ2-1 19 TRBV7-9 CASSLAGDFYWRSYNEQFF
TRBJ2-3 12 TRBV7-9 CASSHDSYTQYF
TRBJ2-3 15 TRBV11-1 CASSSGQVSTDTQYF
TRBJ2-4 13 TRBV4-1 CASSLGQQNIQYF
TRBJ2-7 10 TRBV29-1 CSASNYEQYF
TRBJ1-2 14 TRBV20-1 CSARDGGTDYGYTF
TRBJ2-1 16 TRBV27 CASSLPGLAGHNEQFF
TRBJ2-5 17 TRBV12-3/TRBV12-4 CASSLGFGQGARETQYF
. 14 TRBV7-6 CASSGRDRVYEQYF
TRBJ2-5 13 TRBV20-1 CSANGLSQETQYF
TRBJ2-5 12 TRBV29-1 CSVGQEWKTQYF
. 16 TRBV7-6 CASSPRTSGTTYEQYF